This TCR beta chain was recorded in a study of blood T cell repertoires in COVID-19. Study-wide background: The United States, Italy and Spain supplied acute and convalescent COVID-19 samples.

The CDR3 is 15 residues long. Germline CDR1 reads MNHEY; CDR2 reads SVGEGT. The V segment lost 2 bases and the J segment 5 bases; nucleotides outside the gene matches: 6. Original processing notes: Amplification from reference gene primers served as the basis for estimated nucleated cell counts. The method was immunoSEQ multiplex PCR; TCRdb's version includes in-frame clones alone and lacks a portion of them. V and J calls and clone size follow that table, whereas D and trimming were derived from the DNA. The table includes a few hundred thousand clones, approximately 87% detected once. The sequencing input was peripheral blood. This receptor was obtained from a woman in her forties or fifties with acute or convalescent COVID-19. V usage is TRBV6-2 or TRBV6-3 and J usage is TRBJ1-1; TRBD1 matches 9 bases. In DNA form, the CDR3 reads TGTGCCAGCAGTTACGGCGGACAGGGGAAAACTGAAGCTTTCTTT. This translates into CASSYGGQGKTEAFF.